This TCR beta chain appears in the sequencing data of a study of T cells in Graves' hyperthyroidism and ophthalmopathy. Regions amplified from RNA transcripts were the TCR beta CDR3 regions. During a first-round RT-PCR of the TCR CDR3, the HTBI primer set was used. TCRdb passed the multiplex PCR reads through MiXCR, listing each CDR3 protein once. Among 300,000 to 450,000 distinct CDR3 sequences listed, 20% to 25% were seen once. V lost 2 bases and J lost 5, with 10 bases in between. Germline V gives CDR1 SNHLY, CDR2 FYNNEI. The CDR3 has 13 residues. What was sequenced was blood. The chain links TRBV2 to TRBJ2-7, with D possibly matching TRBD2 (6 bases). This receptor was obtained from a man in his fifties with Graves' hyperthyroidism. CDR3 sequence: CASSESGANEQYF. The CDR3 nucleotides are TGTGCCAGCAGTGAATCGGGAGCTAACGAGCAGTACTTC.